The following is a TCR beta chain sequence with its context. Assay used: immunoSEQ multiplex PCR; TCRdb lists only in-frame clones, some missing. The sample lists over 75,000 clones; around four fifths were seen once. CDR1 SGHRS and CDR2 YFSETQ come from the germline V gene. Losses at the gene ends were 4 bases for V and 6 bases for J; bases not matched to a gene: 5. This CDR3 spans 13 amino acids. The data were obtained in a study of blood T cell repertoires in COVID-19. Sequencing was done on a sample of peripheral blood. V is TRBV5-1 and J is TRBJ1-2; 8 positions agree with TRBD1. This TCR was recovered from a human donor in a cohort sampled during active COVID-19. The CDR3: CASSVQGGNGYTF. In nucleotides, the CDR3 is TGCGCCAGCAGCGTACAGGGGGGAAATGGCTACACCTTC.